These 30 T cell receptor beta chains were sequenced from one sample in a study of identical twins. In TCRdb, the 5' RACE reads were re-called with MiXCR into one record per CDR3 protein. The sample yields fewer than 900,000 distinct CDR3 sequences, roughly 18% seen once. These data also formed part of another study, on T cells expressing NK-cell markers.

Source material: PBMCs. The receptors derive from a woman aged 18-29 years in good health.

The V call is TRBV7-8, the J call TRBJ2-1; 9 nucleotides agree with TRBD2. The CDR3 totals 16 residues. The trim removed 6 bases at V and 9 bases at J, leaving 15 bases unmatched. Per the germline V gene, CDR1 is SGHVS and CDR2 is FQNEAQ. The DNA for the CDR3 is TGTGCCAGCAGTCTTAAGCGGGGGGCGGTAGTCGGTGAGCAGTTCTTC. It codes for CASSLKRGAVVGEQFF.

The V and J genes are TRBV12-3 or TRBV12-4 and TRBJ1-2; D uncertain. The CDR3 consists of 12 residues. Trimming cost V 8 bases and J 8 bases, with 15 bases left between them. CDR3 residues: CASLQEAGGYTF. CDR3 nucleotides: TGTGCCAGCCTGCAGGAAGCTGGGGGCTACACCTTC.

The chain employs TRBV29-1 and TRBJ1-5; 7 bases line up with TRBD1. CDR1 and CDR2 (germline): SQVTM, ANQGSEA. V lost 6 bases to trimming and J lost 0 bases; unmatched junction nucleotides: 5. The length of the CDR3 is 14 residues. For the CDR3, the DNA is TGCAGCGTCGGGGACAGCCCTAGCAATCAGCCCCAGCATTTT. This codes for CSVGDSPSNQPQHF.

This clonotype was seen a few times. The chain carries TRBV6-2 or TRBV6-3 and TRBJ1-5; the match to TRBD1 covers 7 bases. This CDR3 comprises 14 residues. V shed 10 bases and J 5 bases; nucleotides not matched to a gene: 11. The germline V gene encodes CDR1 MNHEY and CDR2 SVGEGT. The CDR3 protein is CATRHRGLHQPQHF. The CDR3 bases are TGTGCCACAAGGCACAGGGGTTTACATCAGCCCCAGCATTTT.

The CDR3 DNA is TGCGCCAGCAGTGAGTCAGGAATCTATGGCTACACCTTC. Amino acids: CASSESGIYGYTF. The chain carries TRBV10-2 and TRBJ1-2, with D unclear. This CDR3 is built from 13 residues. From germline, CDR1 is WSHSY and CDR2 SAAADI. V lost 0 bases and J lost 4, with 6 bases in between.

The CDR3 DNA is TGTGCCAGCAGTTTAGCGCTGTACGATGAGCAGTTCTTC. Protein product: CASSLALYDEQFF. The chain carries TRBV12-3 or TRBV12-4 and TRBJ2-1; D uncertain. V gave up 0 bases and J gave up 8 bases, with 8 bases separating them. The CDR3 spans 13 residues.

V gene TRBV20-1 combines with J gene TRBJ2-1; 8 bases align to TRBD1. The CDR3 sequence is 17 residues long. J gave up 2 bases and V 0 bases, and 9 bases lay outside the gene matches. Germline CDR1 is DFQATT and CDR2 is SNEGSKA (reference sequence). The CDR3 DNA is TGCAGTGCTAGAGACCCTATGGACAGGGAACCCTACAATGAGCAGTTCTTC. Protein: CSARDPMDREPYNEQFF.

The chain uses TRBV2 and TRBJ2-7, with D perhaps matching TRBD1 (5 bases). The length of the CDR3 is 15 residues. Trimming removed 1 base from V and 3 bases from J, with 13 bases in between. From germline, CDR1 is SNHLY and CDR2 FYNNEI. CDR3 amino acids: CASSEGGALFYEQYF. For the CDR3, the DNA is TGTGCCAGCAGTGAAGGGGGCGCGCTCTTCTACGAGCAGTACTTC.

The rearrangement links TRBV6-5 to TRBJ2-1, with D perhaps TRBD2 (6 bases). V lost 0 bases and J 4 bases, leaving 10 bases between the germline ends. In germline, CDR1 is MNHEY, CDR2 SVGAGI. The CDR3 covers 15 residues. CDR3 amino acids: CASSYSRDWYNEQFF. CDR3 nucleotide sequence: TGTGCCAGCAGTTACTCGAGGGACTGGTACAATGAGCAGTTCTTC.

This clonotype was detected a few times. The rearrangement links TRBV12-3 or TRBV12-4 to TRBJ2-4; a weak D match, TRBD1 (5 bases). V was shortened by 7 bases and J by 0 bases, with 16 bases between the two germline ends. The length of the CDR3 is 16 residues. The CDR3 sequence: CASTMGLGLAKNIQYF. The CDR3 bases are TGTGCCAGCACCATGGGGCTGGGCCTAGCCAAAAACATTCAGTACTTC.

This clonotype was detected only a few times. This chain joins TRBV3-1 and TRBJ2-2; 8 bases align to TRBD1. The CDR3 has 14 amino acids. Trimming took 5 bases from V and 6 from J; bases not matched to a gene: 5. The germline gives CDR1 LGHDT, CDR2 YNNKEL (reference sequence). CDR3 region: CASSDRGIAGELFF. DNA for the CDR3: TGTGCCAGCAGCGACAGGGGTATTGCCGGGGAGCTGTTTTTT.

This chain joins TRBV6-2 or TRBV6-3 and TRBJ1-5; the D gene is possibly TRBD1 (5 bases). The CDR3 covers 14 residues. The V gene's germline CDR1 is MNHEY and CDR2 SVGEGT. The ends were cut back, 9 bases at V and 0 bases at J, with 12 bases in the middle. As DNA, the CDR3 is TGTGCCAGTAGACAGCTGTATAGCAATCAGCCCCAGCATTTT. Translated, it gives CASRQLYSNQPQHF.

This clonotype has a handful of counts. V usage is TRBV6-5 and J usage is TRBJ2-7, with D possibly matching TRBD1 (5 bases). This CDR3 spans 14 amino acids. Trimming cost V 0 bases and J 2 bases, with 8 bases left between them. Germline assignment: CDR1 MNHEY and CDR2 SVGAGI. In nucleotides, the CDR3 is TGTGCCAGCAGTTACTCAGGGGCCACCTACGAGCAGTACTTC. Translated, it gives CASSYSGATYEQYF.

This clonotype has a single count. The junction departs from germline at one end; a sequencing error may be responsible. The rearrangement joins TRBV20-1 to TRBJ2-3, with TRBD2 identical over 7 bases. The CDR3 runs to 16 residues. Germline loops: CDR1 DFQATT, CDR2 SNEGSKA (reference sequence). Here the CDR3 DNA reads TGCTGTGCTACTCCCAAACTAGCGTTGGGCCTCTTCTCGCAGTATTTT. Translating gives CCATPKLALGLFSQYF.

The chain links TRBV5-1 to TRBJ2-7; 11 nucleotides line up with TRBD2. This CDR3 spans 15 amino acids. The V segment lost 4 bases and the J segment 1 base; nucleotides outside the gene matches: 4. The germline gives CDR1 SGHRS, CDR2 YFSETQ. The CDR3 DNA sequence: TGCGCCAGCAGCCCACTAGCGGGAGTTTCCTACGAGCAGTACTTC. Protein sequence: CASSPLAGVSYEQYF.

The gene calls are TRBV6-4 and TRBJ2-3; D not resolved. Deletions cut 4 bases from V and 0 bases from J, with 8 bases between. CDR3 size: 14 residues. The V gene's germline CDR1 is MRHNA and CDR2 SNTAGT. Here the CDR3 reads CASSVSPSTDTQYF. The CDR3 DNA reads as TGTGCCAGCAGTGTGTCCCCTAGCACAGATACGCAGTATTTT.

This clonotype was seen a handful of times. This chain links TRBV20-1 with TRBJ2-7; weak D call: TRBD2 (6 bases). V was trimmed by 2 bases and J by 2 bases, leaving 16 bases between them. This CDR3 comprises 15 residues. Germline V gene sequence: CDR1 DFQATT, CDR2 SNEGSKA (reference sequence). In nucleotides, the CDR3 is TGCAGTGCTAGAATCTTGGGGGGACGGACCTACGAGCAGTACTTC. Its translation: CSARILGGRTYEQYF.

The CDR3 DNA reads TGTGCCAGCAGAAGAGTGACAGGGGATATCCAAGAGACCCAGTACTTC. Translation: CASRRVTGDIQETQYF. V usage is TRBV6-1 and J usage is TRBJ2-5, with 8 bases aligning to TRBD1. The CDR3 covers 16 residues. Germline V gene sequence: CDR1 MNHNS, CDR2 SASEGT. V was clipped by 6 bases and J by 1 base; unmatched bases: 10.

The genes are TRBV7-9 and TRBJ2-5; 7 nucleotides align to TRBD1. Germline-derived CDR1 and CDR2 are SEHNR and FQNEAQ (reference sequence). The CDR3 contains 17 residues. Unmatched junction bases numbered 14, after V lost 5 bases and J lost 2 bases. CDR3 sequence: CASSEGQLTRAQETQYF. The DNA for the CDR3 is TGTGCCAGCAGCGAGGGACAGCTTACAAGGGCGCAAGAGACCCAGTACTTC.

In this sample, this clonotype turned up a few times. The chain recombines TRBV4-3 with TRBJ2-3, with 13 nucleotides matching TRBD2. This CDR3 is 17 amino acids long. Germline CDR1 and CDR2: LGHNA and YSLEER. V dropped 1 base and J dropped 7; count of bases not matched to a gene: 8. CDR3 nucleotides: TGCGCCAGCAGCCAAGGGGGGACTAGCGGGGCGCGGAATACGCAGTATTTT. Translating gives CASSQGGTSGARNTQYF.

This clonotype was observed a few times. J is TRBJ2-7 and V is TRBV20-1; D might be TRBD2 (5 bases). CDR1 is DFQATT, CDR2 SNEGSKA, per germline (reference sequence). V lost 5 bases, J lost 0 bases, and 17 bases lay in between. The CDR3 is 15 amino acids. CDR3 sequence: CSAAGDGKTSYEQYF. The DNA for the CDR3 is TGCAGTGCTGCGGGTGACGGGAAAACCTCCTACGAGCAGTACTTC.

Here the CDR3 reads CASSLVRDGHYGYTF. The CDR3 nucleotides are TGTGCCAGCAGTTTAGTACGGGACGGACATTATGGCTACACCTTC. V is TRBV12-3 or TRBV12-4 and J is TRBJ1-2; a weak D match, TRBD1 (5 bases). This CDR3 contains 15 residues. The ends were cut back, 1 base at V and 5 bases at J, with 14 bases in the middle.

This chain uses TRBV29-1 with TRBJ2-1; the D gene is possibly TRBD2 (6 bases). This CDR3 has 14 amino acids. CDR1 and CDR2 from the germline V gene are SQVTM and ANQGSEA. The germline V and J ends were trimmed by 1 base and 8 bases, with 15 bases remaining between them. The CDR3 nucleotides are TGCAGCGTTGAAGGTCCGGGGGACGTGGATGAGCAGTTCTTC. Its translation is CSVEGPGDVDEQFF.

The sample holds a few counts of this clonotype. This chain uses TRBV5-1 with TRBJ1-2, with 7 bases matching TRBD1. CDR1 is SGHRS, CDR2 YFSETQ, per germline. The CDR3 extends over 15 amino acids. V lost 0 bases, J lost 4 bases, and 6 bases stayed unmatched. CDR3 in amino acids: CASSLDGQGVYGYTF. The CDR3 nucleotides read TGCGCCAGCAGCTTGGACGGCCAGGGGGTCTATGGCTACACCTTC.

The chain recombines TRBV7-2 with TRBJ2-5, with 12 bases aligning to TRBD2. The germline CDR1 and CDR2 sequences are SGHTA and FQGNSA. This CDR3 is 15 amino acids long. With 7 bases clipped from V and 4 bases from J, the junction kept 7 bases outside the gene matches. This CDR3 is CASTAGLAGGETQYF. CDR3 nucleotides: TGTGCCAGCACCGCGGGACTAGCGGGCGGAGAGACCCAGTACTTC.

This chain uses TRBV10-3 with TRBJ2-1; 12 bases line up with TRBD2. This CDR3 region has 14 residues. The trim removed 4 bases at V and 6 bases at J, leaving 1 base unmatched. Looked up from germline, CDR1 is ENHRY and CDR2 is SYGVKD. The CDR3 loop is CAISATSGGNEQFF. The CDR3 region has the DNA TGTGCCATCAGTGCGACTAGCGGGGGCAATGAGCAGTTCTTC.

In this sample, this clonotype turned up a few times. The genes are TRBV10-3 and TRBJ2-7, with 7 bases aligning to TRBD2. The germline CDR1 and CDR2 sequences are ENHRY and SYGVKD. The V segment lost 5 bases and the J segment 0 bases; nucleotides outside the gene matches: 7. The CDR3 has 15 amino acids. The CDR3 loop is CAISPRDYLSYEQYF. The CDR3 DNA is TGTGCCATCAGTCCCCGGGACTACCTCTCCTACGAGCAGTACTTC.

J is TRBJ2-2 and V is TRBV5-1; 9 nucleotides align to TRBD2. The CDR3 spans 14 residues. Germline trimming cut 5 bases from V and 6 bases from J; bases unmatched to any gene: 5. Looked up from germline, CDR1 is SGHRS and CDR2 is YFSETQ. This CDR3 is CASRTSGFAGELFF. CDR3 sequence (DNA): TGCGCCAGCAGGACTAGCGGATTTGCCGGGGAGCTGTTTTTT.

The rearrangement uses TRBV5-1 and TRBJ1-2, with D hard to call. Trimming removed 4 bases at V and 4 bases at J, with 14 bases between. The CDR3 is made up of 14 amino acids. CDR1 and CDR2 (germline): SGHRS, YFSETQ. This CDR3 is CASSPDGWVYGYTF. In DNA form, the CDR3 reads TGCGCCAGCAGCCCAGACGGGTGGGTCTATGGCTACACCTTC.

The rearrangement uses TRBV29-1 and TRBJ1-2; TRBD1 matches 10 bases. Germline V gene data show CDR1 as SQVTM and CDR2 as ANQGSEA. CDR3 size: 13 residues. Unmatched junction bases numbered 5, after V lost 6 bases and J lost 4 bases. In DNA, the CDR3 is TGCAGCGTGCGTCGGGACAGGGGCTATGGCTACACCTTC. Its protein is CSVRRDRGYGYTF.